This TCR beta chain was sequenced in a study of T cell responses to AZD1222 COVID-19 vaccine. This CDR3 is 12 amino acids long. V lost 4 bases, J lost 8 bases, and 13 bases lay in between. Germline V gene lookup returns CDR1 SQVTM and CDR2 ANQGSEA. The assay was immunoSEQ multiplex PCR, and TCRdb's table has in-frame clones only and misses some. The data show 95,000 to 100,000 clones, roughly 80% seen once. This clonotype was sampled from an adult who received the AZD1222 COVID-19 vaccine. The specimen was peripheral blood, collected 28 days after the second AZD1222 dose. The chain employs TRBV29-1 and TRBJ2-3; the D gene is possibly TRBD1 (6 bases). CDR3 region: CSVAGESGTQYF. Here the CDR3 DNA reads TGCAGCGTTGCAGGGGAGAGTGGTACGCAGTATTTT.